This TCR beta chain stems from a study of blood T cell repertoires in COVID-19. Overall study: Whether acute or convalescent, the COVID-19 samples came from the United States, Italy and Spain.

The CDR3 is 14 amino acids. The germline V gene encodes CDR1 LGHDT and CDR2 YNNKEL (reference sequence). The ends lost 3 bases at V and 12 bases at J; junction bases unmatched: 6. Assay: immunoSEQ multiplex PCR; the TCRdb copy retains only in-frame clones and omits some. The table lists about 180,000 clones, around 88% of them singletons, with about 4% in the top ten. This rearrangement joins TRBV3-1 (or the pseudogene TRBV3-2) to TRBJ2-1, with 12 bases that match TRBD2. Material for sequencing was peripheral blood. The TCR was taken from a woman in her twenties or thirties with acute or convalescent COVID-19. The DNA of the CDR3 is TGTGCCAGCAGCCAGGGACTAGCGGGTGTGGGGCAGTTCTTC. Translation gives CASSQGLAGVGQFF.